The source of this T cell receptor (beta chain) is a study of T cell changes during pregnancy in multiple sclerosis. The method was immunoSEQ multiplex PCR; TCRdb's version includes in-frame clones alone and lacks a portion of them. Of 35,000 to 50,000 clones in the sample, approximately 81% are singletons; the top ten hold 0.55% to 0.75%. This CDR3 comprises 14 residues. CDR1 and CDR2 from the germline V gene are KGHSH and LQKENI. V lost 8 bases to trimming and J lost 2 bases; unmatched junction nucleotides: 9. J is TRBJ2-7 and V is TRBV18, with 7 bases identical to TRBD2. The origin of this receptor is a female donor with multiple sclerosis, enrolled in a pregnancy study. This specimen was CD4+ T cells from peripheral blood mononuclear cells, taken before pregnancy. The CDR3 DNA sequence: TGTGCCAGCACGCCGTCTAGCGGAGCCTACGAGCAGTACTTC. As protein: CASTPSSGAYEQYF.